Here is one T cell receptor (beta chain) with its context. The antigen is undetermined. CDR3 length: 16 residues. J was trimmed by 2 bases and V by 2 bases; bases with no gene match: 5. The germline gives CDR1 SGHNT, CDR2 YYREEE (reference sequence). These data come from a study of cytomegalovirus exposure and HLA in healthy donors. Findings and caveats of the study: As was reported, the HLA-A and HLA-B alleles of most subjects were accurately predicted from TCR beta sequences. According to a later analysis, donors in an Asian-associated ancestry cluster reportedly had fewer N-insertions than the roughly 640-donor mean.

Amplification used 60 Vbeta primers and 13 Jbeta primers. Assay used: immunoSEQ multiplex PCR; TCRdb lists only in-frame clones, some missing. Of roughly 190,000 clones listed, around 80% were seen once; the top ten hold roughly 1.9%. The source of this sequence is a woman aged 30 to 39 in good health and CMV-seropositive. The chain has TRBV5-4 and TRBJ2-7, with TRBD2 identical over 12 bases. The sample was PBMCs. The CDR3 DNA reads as TGTGCCAGCAGCTTCGGGCTAGCGGGAGGGCCCTACGAGCAGTACTTC. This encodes CASSFGLAGGPYEQYF.